Below are 26 T cell receptor beta chains sequenced from a single sample in a study of blood T cell repertoires in COVID-19. TCRdb's table, derived via immunoSEQ multiplex PCR, lists solely in-frame clones and lacks some. The repertoire holds about 110,000 clones, around 87% seen once, with approximately 30% in the top ten. The sequencing input was peripheral blood. The receptor set was obtained from an elderly woman with acute or convalescent COVID-19.

The gene calls are TRBV3-1 (or the pseudogene TRBV3-2) and TRBJ1-6; no firm D call. CDR1 is LGHDT, CDR2 YNNKEL, per germline (reference sequence). Between the trimmed V and J ends, which lost 4 bases and 11 bases, there was a span of 15 bases. This CDR3 is built from 14 residues. The CDR3 nucleotides read TGTGCCAGCAGCCCCGTTAGCGGGGTGACACCCCTCCACTTT. Its translation is CASSPVSGVTPLHF.

This chain connects TRBV4-1 to TRBJ1-1, with D possibly matching TRBD1 (5 bases). V was cut by 6 bases and J by 1 base, with 15 bases left in between. CDR1 and CDR2 (germline): MGHRA, YSYEKL. The CDR3 runs 15 residues. The CDR3 DNA reads as TGCGCCAGCAGATCCGTGGGGCGAGCGAACACTGAAGCTTTCTTT. Encoded protein: CASRSVGRANTEAFF.

V gene TRBV7-2 combines with J gene TRBJ2-3, with TRBD2 identical over 9 bases. The germline gives CDR1 SGHTA, CDR2 FQGNSA. The CDR3 runs 15 residues. With 2 bases clipped from V and 2 bases from J, the junction kept 2 bases outside the gene matches. The CDR3 region has the DNA TGTGCCAGCAGCTTACAGCGGGGGGTCACAGATACGCAGTATTTT. Translation: CASSLQRGVTDTQYF.

The V gene is TRBV5-4, the J gene TRBJ2-3; possible D gene TRBD1, 5 bases. Trimming left V 0 bases short and J 7 bases short, with 12 bases between. The CDR3 has 14 residues. Germline CDR1 is SGHNT and CDR2 is YYREEE (reference sequence). The CDR3 here is CASSLELGPHTQYF. CDR3 in DNA: TGTGCCAGCAGCTTGGAGTTGGGGCCCCATACGCAGTATTTT. Full variable domain (outside the CDR3, taken from reference TRBV5-4 and TRBJ2-3): ETGVTQSPTHLIKTRGQQVTLRCSSQSGHNTVSWYQQALGQGPQFIFQYYREEENGRGNFPPRFSGLQFPNYSSELNVNALELDDSALYLCASSLELGPHTQYFGPGTRLTVL.

This sequence joins TRBV6-2 or TRBV6-3 and TRBJ1-1; TRBD1 matches at 8 bases. CDR1 and CDR2 (germline): MNHEY, SVGEGT. With 2 bases clipped from V and 5 bases from J, the junction kept 16 bases outside the gene matches. CDR3 length: 18 residues. For the CDR3, the DNA is TGTGCCAGCAGTTACCACTCCTCGACAGGGGTACCTAGGACTGAAGCTTTCTTT. It translates to CASSYHSSTGVPRTEAFF.

The rearrangement uses TRBV5-6 and TRBJ1-3; D is possibly TRBD1 (5 bases). CDR1 is SGHDT, CDR2 YYEEEE, per germline. The V end lost 1 base, the J end lost 0 bases, and 8 bases lay between the germline ends. The CDR3 extends over 15 amino acids. Here the CDR3 reads CASSLLDSSGNTIYF. As DNA, the CDR3 is TGTGCCAGCAGCTTGCTTGACAGCTCTGGAAACACCATATATTTT.

J is TRBJ2-7 and V is TRBV29-1; TRBD1 might be the D (6 bases). This CDR3 comprises 11 residues. Germline V gene sequence: CDR1 SQVTM, CDR2 ANQGSEA. V dropped 4 bases and J dropped 3 bases, with 7 bases sitting between them. The CDR3 reads CSVGTDYEQYF. The CDR3 region has the DNA TGCAGCGTTGGGACAGACTACGAGCAGTACTTC.

The CDR3 spells CASSVRDTSYEQYF. Written as DNA, the CDR3 is TGTGCCAGCAGTGTTCGGGACACCTCCTACGAGCAGTACTTC. J is TRBJ2-7 and V is TRBV2; tentative D call: TRBD1 (6 bases). CDR3 length: 14 amino acids. Germline assignment: CDR1 SNHLY and CDR2 FYNNEI. With 4 bases removed from V and 0 bases from J, the gap between germline ends came to 10 bases.

The chain recombines TRBV7-9 with TRBJ2-7, with D tentatively TRBD1 (6 bases). The CDR3 totals 14 residues. CDR1 SEHNR and CDR2 FQNEAQ come from the germline V gene (reference sequence). Between the trimmed V and J ends, which lost 7 bases and 0 bases, there was a span of 13 bases. Here the CDR3 reads CASNADRNSYEQYF. Here the CDR3 DNA reads TGTGCCAGCAACGCAGACAGGAACTCCTACGAGCAGTACTTC.

The CDR3 nucleotides are TGTGCCAGCAGCTTAGTGGTCCGCGATTCACCCCTCCACTTT. Translating gives CASSLVVRDSPLHF. This chain uses TRBV11-2 with TRBJ1-6, with D unresolved. V gave up 1 base and J gave up 8 bases, with 9 bases separating them. Germline CDR1 and CDR2: SGHAT and FQNNGV. The CDR3 extends over 14 amino acids.

This chain uses TRBV12-3 or TRBV12-4 with TRBJ1-2; TRBD1 might be the D (5 bases). V dropped 6 bases and J dropped 2 bases, with 10 bases sitting between them. This CDR3 is 13 amino acids long. The DNA of the CDR3 is TGTGCCAGCAGACCCGACAGAAACTATGGCTACACCTTC. It translates to CASRPDRNYGYTF.

CDR3 protein: CAISAGQRMNTEAFF. In nucleotides, the CDR3 is TGTGCCATCAGTGCGGGACAGAGGATGAACACTGAAGCTTTCTTT. The chain couples TRBV10-3 to TRBJ1-1, with 7 bases matching TRBD1. Germline V gene data show CDR1 as ENHRY and CDR2 as SYGVKD. The ends lost 4 bases at V and 0 bases at J; junction bases unmatched: 5. CDR3 length: 15 amino acids.

This clone came up a few times. The chain employs TRBV19 and TRBJ1-5; 7 bases line up with TRBD1. V lost 5 bases and J lost 7; bases outside the gene matches: 20. Germline V CDR1 and CDR2: LNHDA, SQIVND (reference sequence). The CDR3 covers 18 residues. The CDR3 spells CASSPQGTVREVDQPQHF. CDR3 DNA: TGTGCCAGTAGTCCCCAGGGGACAGTCAGGGAAGTGGACCAGCCCCAGCATTTT.

The chain recombines TRBV5-6 with TRBJ2-1; TRBD1 aligns across 7 bases. The junction had 10 bases not matched to a gene; V was cut back by 9 bases and J by 7 bases. CDR3 size: 13 residues. CDR1 and CDR2 (germline): SGHDT, YYEEEE. The DNA for the CDR3 is TGTGCCACAAACAGGGGAGTTGAAAATGAGCAGTTCTTC. This encodes CATNRGVENEQFF.

The CDR3 region is CASSPRQGQGNTEAFF. The CDR3 DNA reads as TGTGCCAGCAGCCCGAGACAGGGACAGGGGAACACTGAAGCTTTCTTT. The V and J genes are TRBV5-4 and TRBJ1-1, with 9 bases that match TRBD1. V shed 4 bases and J 1 base; nucleotides not matched to a gene: 8. Germline V gene sequence: CDR1 SGHNT, CDR2 YYREEE (reference sequence). The CDR3 runs to 16 residues.

The gene calls are TRBV27 and TRBJ2-3; D is undetermined. Per germline, CDR1 MNHEY and CDR2 SMNVEV (reference sequence). V dropped 1 base and J dropped 6 bases, with 8 bases sitting between them. This CDR3 is 13 amino acids long. As DNA, the CDR3 is TGTGCCAGCAGTTTATTCCTGGGCGATACGCAGTATTTT. It specifies CASSLFLGDTQYF.

The chain joins TRBV5-5 to TRBJ2-2; 10 bases map to TRBD1. Looked up from germline, CDR1 is SGHKS and CDR2 is YYEKEE (reference sequence). The V and J ends lost 4 bases and 4 bases, in that order; junction bases with no gene match: 7. CDR3 size: 16 residues. The CDR3 spells CASSRGGQGFTGELFF. In DNA form, the CDR3 reads TGTGCCAGCAGCAGGGGGGGACAGGGGTTCACCGGGGAGCTGTTTTTT.

The chain combines TRBV27 with TRBJ2-3, with 14 bases aligning to TRBD2. The CDR3 length is 22 residues. V lost 4 bases to trimming and J lost 1 base; unmatched junction nucleotides: 19. Germline V gives CDR1 MNHEY, CDR2 SMNVEV (reference sequence). CDR3 region: CASSSTPLAWTSGGRGTDTQYF. CDR3 sequence (DNA): TGTGCCAGCAGTTCCACTCCCCTCGCCTGGACTAGCGGGGGGAGGGGCACAGATACGCAGTATTTT.

V is TRBV27 and J is TRBJ1-1; TRBD1 might be the D (5 bases). The germline V gene encodes CDR1 MNHEY and CDR2 SMNVEV (reference sequence). The V end was cut by 5 bases, the J end by 3 bases, with 16 bases between. The CDR3 loop spans 15 amino acids. CDR3 DNA: TGTGCCAGCAGTCTCTCAGGGTTTTTGGACACTGAAGCTTTCTTT. Its translation: CASSLSGFLDTEAFF.

The rearrangement links TRBV6-5 to TRBJ2-3; D is undetermined. V was clipped by 6 bases and J by 0 bases, with 10 bases between them. This CDR3 is built from 14 residues. Germline lookup yields CDR1 MNHEY and CDR2 SVGAGI. The CDR3 DNA sequence: TGTGCCAGCAGAGTTGTGGAGAGCACAGATACGCAGTATTTT. Its translation is CASRVVESTDTQYF.

The CDR3 DNA sequence: TGCGCCAGCAGCTCGGGACTCCTTAACACCGGGGAGCTGTTTTTT. Amino acids: CASSSGLLNTGELFF. The rearrangement uses TRBV5-1 and TRBJ2-2; tentative D call: TRBD2 (6 bases). CDR3 length: 15 amino acids. In germline, CDR1 is SGHRS, CDR2 YFSETQ. V shed 3 bases and J shed 2 bases, with 11 bases lying between them.

The chain links TRBV6-2 or TRBV6-3 to TRBJ1-4, with TRBD1 matching 8 bases. Looked up from germline, CDR1 is MNHEY and CDR2 is SVGEGT. The CDR3 loop spans 16 amino acids. Germline trimming cut 6 bases from V and 3 bases from J; bases unmatched to any gene: 9. CDR3 DNA: TGTGCCAGCAGCACCCGACAGGGGCGCGCTAATGAAAAACTGTTTTTT. Its translation: CASSTRQGRANEKLFF.

CDR3 protein: CATQGRNGNTIYF. CDR3 DNA sequence: TGTGCCACCCAGGGAAGAAACGGAAACACCATATATTTT. V gene TRBV12-3 or TRBV12-4 combines with J gene TRBJ1-3; the D gene is possibly TRBD1 (5 bases). The CDR3 length is 13 residues. V shed 10 bases and J shed 4 bases, with 14 bases lying between them.

The chain uses TRBV4-2 and TRBJ2-7; 8 bases are shared with TRBD2. The CDR3 totals 15 residues. V lost 1 base and J lost 3; bases outside the gene matches: 5. Germline lookup yields CDR1 LGHNA and CDR2 YNFKEQ. This chain's CDR3 is CASSQVASGLYEQYF. For the CDR3, the DNA is TGTGCCAGCAGCCAAGTGGCTAGCGGGCTCTACGAGCAGTACTTC.

The chain links TRBV25-1 to TRBJ2-7; 7 nucleotides agree with TRBD1. V was pared by 1 base and J by 5 bases, with 11 bases of the junction left unmatched. CDR1 and CDR2 (germline): MGHDK, SYGVNS. The CDR3 consists of 16 residues. This CDR3 is CASSEFEGTVPNEQYF. CDR3 nucleotide sequence: TGTGCCAGCAGTGAATTTGAAGGGACAGTTCCCAACGAGCAGTACTTC.

The rearrangement links TRBV7-8 to TRBJ2-1; D is uncertain. CDR1 SGHVS and CDR2 FQNEAQ come from the germline V gene. The CDR3 totals 12 residues. The V and J ends lost 0 bases and 7 bases respectively, with 4 bases between them. CDR3 in amino acids: CASSLAPNEQFF. As DNA, the CDR3 is TGTGCCAGCAGCTTAGCCCCAAATGAGCAGTTCTTC.